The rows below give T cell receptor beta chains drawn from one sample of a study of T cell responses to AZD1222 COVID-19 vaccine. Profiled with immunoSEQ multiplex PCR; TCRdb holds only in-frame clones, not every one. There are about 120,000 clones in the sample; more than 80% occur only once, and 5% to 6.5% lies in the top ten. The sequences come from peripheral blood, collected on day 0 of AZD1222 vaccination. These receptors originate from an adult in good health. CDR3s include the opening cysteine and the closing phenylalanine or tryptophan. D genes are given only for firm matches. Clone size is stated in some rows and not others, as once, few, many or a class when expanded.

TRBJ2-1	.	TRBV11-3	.	CASSFLGDPYNEQFF	TGTGCCAGCAGCTTTCTGGGCGACCCATACAATGAGCAGTTCTTC
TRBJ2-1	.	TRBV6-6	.	CASSYRAEGNEQFF	TGTGCCAGCAGTTACCGTGCCGAGGGCAATGAGCAGTTCTTC
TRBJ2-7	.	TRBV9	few	CASSVGLGMDSYEQYF	TGTGCCAGCAGCGTTGGTCTCGGGATGGACTCCTACGAGCAGTACTTC
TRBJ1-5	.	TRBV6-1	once	CASSDRSWQPQHF	TGTGCCAGCAGTGACAGAAGCTGGCAGCCCCAGCATTTT
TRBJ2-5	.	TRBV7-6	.	CASSLGPPRGTQYF	TGTGCCAGCAGCTTAGGCCCTCCCCGGGGGACCCAGTACTTC
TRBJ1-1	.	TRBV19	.	CASSILGRTEAFF	TGTGCCAGTAGTATCCTTGGGAGAACTGAAGCTTTCTTT
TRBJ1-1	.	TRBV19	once	CASSRGGNTEAFF	TGTGCCAGTAGTAGAGGGGGGAACACTGAAGCTTTCTTT
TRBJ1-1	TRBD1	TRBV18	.	CASSSRTGEEAFF	TGTGCCAGCTCATCACGGACAGGGGAAGAAGCTTTCTTT
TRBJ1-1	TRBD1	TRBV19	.	CASHRTGANTEAFF	TGTGCCAGTCACCGGACAGGGGCGAACACTGAAGCTTTCTTT
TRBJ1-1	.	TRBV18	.	CASSPTGNTEAFF	TGTGCCAGCTCTCCGACAGGGAACACTGAAGCTTTCTTT
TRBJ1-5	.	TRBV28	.	CASSLGGYSNQPQHF	TGTGCCAGCAGTTTGGGCGGCTATAGCAATCAGCCCCAGCATTTT
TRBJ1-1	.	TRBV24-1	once	CATEGQPNTEAFF	TGTGCCACAGAAGGACAGCCGAACACTGAAGCTTTCTTT
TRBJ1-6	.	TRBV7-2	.	CASSYPQGSNSPLHF	TGTGCCAGCAGCTACCCACAGGGTAGTAATTCACCCCTCCACTTT
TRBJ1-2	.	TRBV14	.	CASSRGLYGYTF	TGTGCCAGCAGCCGTGGACTCTATGGCTACACCTTC
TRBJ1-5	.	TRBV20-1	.	CSATSGQPQHF	TGCAGTGCTACGAGCGGCCAGCCCCAGCATTTT
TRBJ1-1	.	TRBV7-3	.	CASSERGRTEAFF	TGTGCCAGCAGCGAAAGGGGCCGGACTGAAGCTTTCTTT
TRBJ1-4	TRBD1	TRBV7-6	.	CASGGDRGSANEKLFF	TGTGCCAGCGGAGGGGACAGGGGGTCGGCTAATGAAAAACTGTTTTTT
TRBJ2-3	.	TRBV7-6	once	CASSLALTEIGDTQYF	TGTGCCAGCAGCTTAGCGTTAACCGAAATAGGAGATACGCAGTATTTT
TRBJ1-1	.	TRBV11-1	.	CASSSQGNTEAFF	TGTGCCAGCAGTTCTCAGGGTAACACTGAAGCTTTCTTT
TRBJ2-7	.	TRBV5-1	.	CASSLGDARIREQYF	TGCGCCAGCAGCTTGGGGGACGCGCGCATACGAGAGCAGTACTTC
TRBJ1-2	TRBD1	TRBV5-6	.	CASSFGTGSYGYTF	TGTGCCAGCAGCTTCGGGACAGGGAGCTATGGCTACACCTTC
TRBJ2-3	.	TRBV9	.	CASSVHPWDTQYF	TGTGCCAGCAGCGTACATCCGTGGGATACGCAGTATTTT
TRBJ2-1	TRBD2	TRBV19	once	CASSTGLAGGNNEQFF	TGTGCCAGTAGTACAGGACTAGCGGGAGGGAACAATGAGCAGTTCTTC
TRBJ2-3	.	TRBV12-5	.	CASGSWDFTDTQYF	TGTGCTAGTGGATCCTGGGACTTCACAGATACGCAGTATTTT
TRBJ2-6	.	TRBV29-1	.	CSVRGTSGANVLTF	TGCAGCGTTCGAGGGACCTCTGGGGCCAACGTCCTGACTTTC
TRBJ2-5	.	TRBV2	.	CASIEGGETQYF	TGTGCCAGCATCGAGGGTGGAGAGACCCAGTACTTC
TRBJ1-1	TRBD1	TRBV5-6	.	CASSLKGGQGRYGFF	TGTGCCAGCAGCTTGAAAGGTGGACAGGGACGTTATGGTTTCTTT
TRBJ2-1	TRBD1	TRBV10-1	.	CASKRDRGDNEQFF	TGCGCCAGCAAGCGGGACAGGGGAGACAATGAGCAGTTCTTC
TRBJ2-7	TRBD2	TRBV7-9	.	CASSTVGGGTPWGGYEQYF	TGTGCCAGCAGCACCGTCGGGGGAGGGACTCCCTGGGGAGGTTACGAGCAGTACTTC
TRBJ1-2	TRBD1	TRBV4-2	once	CASSQDGTGSYGYTF	TGTGCCAGCAGCCAAGATGGGACAGGGAGCTATGGCTACACCTTC
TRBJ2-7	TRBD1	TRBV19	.	CASSRTGSYEQYF	TGTGCCAGTAGTCGGACAGGGAGTTACGAGCAGTACTTC
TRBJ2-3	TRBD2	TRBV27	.	CASSLSGGSRYTDTQYF	TGTGCCAGCAGTTTATCTGGCGGGAGCCGATACACAGATACGCAGTATTTT
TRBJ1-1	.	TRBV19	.	CASSDHRTANTEAFF	TGTGCCAGTAGTGACCACCGGACAGCGAACACTGAAGCTTTCTTT
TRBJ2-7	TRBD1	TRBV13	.	CASSFGQGEYEQYF	TGTGCCAGCAGCTTCGGACAGGGCGAGTACGAGCAGTACTTC
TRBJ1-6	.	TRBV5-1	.	CASSLEGTASNSPLHF	TGCGCCAGCAGCTTGGAAGGGACGGCTTCAAATTCACCCCTCCACTTT
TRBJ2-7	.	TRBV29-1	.	CSVSQDSYEQYF	TGCAGCGTCTCGCAGGACTCCTACGAGCAGTACTTC
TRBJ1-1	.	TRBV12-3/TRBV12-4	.	CASRVFMDTEAFF	TGTGCCAGCAGAGTCTTTATGGACACTGAAGCTTTCTTT
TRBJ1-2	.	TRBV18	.	CASSPPGGGYGYTF	TGTGCCAGCTCACCACCGGGGGGAGGCTATGGCTACACCTTC
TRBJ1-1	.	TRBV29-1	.	CSGDRETEAFF	TGCAGCGGAGACCGAGAAACTGAAGCTTTCTTT
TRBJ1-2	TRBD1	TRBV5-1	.	CASSTGQGLLYGYTF	TGCGCCAGCAGCACTGGACAGGGGCTACTCTATGGCTACACCTTC
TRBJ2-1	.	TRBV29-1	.	CSAGERWGMVDNEQFF	TGCAGCGCGGGGGAGAGGTGGGGCATGGTTGATAATGAGCAGTTCTTC
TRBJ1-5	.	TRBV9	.	CASSRGRNQPQHF	TGTGCCAGCAGCCGTGGGAGAAATCAGCCCCAGCATTTT
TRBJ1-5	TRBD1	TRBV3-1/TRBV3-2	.	CASTPGQGRGQPQHF	TGTGCCAGCACTCCAGGACAGGGTAGGGGTCAGCCCCAGCATTTT
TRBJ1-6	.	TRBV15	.	CATSRDPGADSPLHF	TGTGCCACCAGCAGAGACCCAGGGGCAGATTCACCCCTCCACTTT
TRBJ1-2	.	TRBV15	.	CATSSWGSLFYGYTF	TGTGCCACCAGCAGTTGGGGGTCGCTATTCTATGGCTACACCTTC
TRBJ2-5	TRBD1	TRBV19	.	CASSIGTGRFGETQYF	TGTGCCAGTAGTATAGGGACAGGGCGATTTGGGGAGACCCAGTACTTC